This T cell receptor beta chain was retrieved from a study of CD8 T cells in ankylosing spondylitis. Broader study findings: Ankylosing spondylitis blood appeared to be characterized by a TCR beta motif of about eight highly homologous variants. Disease-linked clones proved CD8+ and comparatively uncommon in peripheral blood.

Comment on this clonotype: The antigen remains unidentified. It may be a read error: a sequence one base away is much more abundant.

TCRdb analysed the 5' RACE reads with MiXCR anew, one entry per CDR3 protein. The sample has hundreds of thousands of distinct CDR3 sequences, around a quarter seen once. Germline V lookup: CDR1 SGHRS, CDR2 YFSETQ. With 10 bases clipped from V and 8 bases from J, the junction kept 13 bases outside the gene matches. CDR3 length equals 13 residues. The receptor was derived from a male donor with ankylosing spondylitis or in good health (not recorded which). Sequences were obtained from blood, either unsorted or a sorted T cell fraction (not recorded which). The chain couples TRBV5-1 to TRBJ2-7; 9 positions match TRBD1. The CDR3 DNA is TGCGCCGCGTCAATGACAGGGGGAGGAAAGCAGTACTTC. It translates to CAASMTGGGKQYF.